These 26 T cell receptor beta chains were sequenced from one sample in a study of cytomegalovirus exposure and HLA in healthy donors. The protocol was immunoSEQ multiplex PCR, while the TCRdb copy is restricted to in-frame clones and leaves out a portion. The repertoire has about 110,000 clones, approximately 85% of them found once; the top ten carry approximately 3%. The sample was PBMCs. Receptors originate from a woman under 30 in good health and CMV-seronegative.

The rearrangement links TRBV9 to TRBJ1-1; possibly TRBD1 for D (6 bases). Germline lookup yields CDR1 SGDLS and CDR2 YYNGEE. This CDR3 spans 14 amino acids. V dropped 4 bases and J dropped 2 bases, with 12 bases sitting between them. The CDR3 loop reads CASSQTGTNTEAFF. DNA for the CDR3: TGTGCCAGCAGCCAGACAGGTACTAACACTGAAGCTTTCTTT.

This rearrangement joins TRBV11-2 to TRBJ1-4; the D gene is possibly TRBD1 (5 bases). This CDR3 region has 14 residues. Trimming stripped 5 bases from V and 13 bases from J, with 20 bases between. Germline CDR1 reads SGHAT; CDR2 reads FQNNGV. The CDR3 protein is CASSLNRGEEGLFF. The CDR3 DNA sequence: TGTGCCAGCAGCCTTAACCGGGGGGAGGAAGGACTGTTTTTT.

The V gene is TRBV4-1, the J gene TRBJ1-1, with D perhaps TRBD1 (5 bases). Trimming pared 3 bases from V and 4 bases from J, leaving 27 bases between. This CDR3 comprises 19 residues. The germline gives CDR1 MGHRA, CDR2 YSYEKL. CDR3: CASSHIQGKNWSVGTEAFF. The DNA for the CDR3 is TGCGCCAGCAGCCACATTCAGGGAAAAAATTGGTCGGTAGGCACTGAAGCTTTCTTT.

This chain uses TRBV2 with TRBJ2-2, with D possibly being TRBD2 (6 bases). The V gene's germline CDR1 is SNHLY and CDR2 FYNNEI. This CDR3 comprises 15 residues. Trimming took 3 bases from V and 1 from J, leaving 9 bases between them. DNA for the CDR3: TGTGCCAGCAGTGAGAGGCGGGGGAACACCGGGGAGCTGTTTTTT. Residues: CASSERRGNTGELFF.

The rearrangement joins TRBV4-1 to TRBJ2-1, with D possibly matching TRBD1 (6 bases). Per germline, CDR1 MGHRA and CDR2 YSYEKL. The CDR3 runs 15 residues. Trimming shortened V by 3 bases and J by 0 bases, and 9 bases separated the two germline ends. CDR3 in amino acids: CASSHKDSSYNEQFF. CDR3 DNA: TGCGCCAGCAGCCACAAGGACAGCTCCTACAATGAGCAGTTCTTC.

This CDR3 reads CASSPLGLANTEAFF. DNA of the CDR3: TGTGCCAGTAGCCCCCTAGGCCTTGCAAACACTGAAGCTTTCTTT. The rearrangement joins TRBV19 to TRBJ1-1; D not resolved. Trimming left V 6 bases short and J 2 bases short, with 16 bases between. The CDR3 has 15 amino acids. The germline V gene encodes CDR1 LNHDA and CDR2 SQIVND (reference sequence). Filled out from reference TRBV19 and TRBJ1-1, the complete variable domain reads DGGITQSPKYLFRKEGQNVTLSCEQNLNHDAMYWYRQDPGQGLRLIYYSQIVNDFQKGDIAEGYSVSREKKESFPLTVTSAQKNPTAFYLCASSPLGLANTEAFFGQGTRLTVV.

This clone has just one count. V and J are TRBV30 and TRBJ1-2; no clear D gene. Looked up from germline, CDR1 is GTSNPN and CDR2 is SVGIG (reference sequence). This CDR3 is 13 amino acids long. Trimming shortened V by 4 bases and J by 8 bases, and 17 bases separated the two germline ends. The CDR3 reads CAWTLPGVLGYTF. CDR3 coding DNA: TGTGCCTGGACCTTACCCGGGGTCTTGGGCTACACCTTC.

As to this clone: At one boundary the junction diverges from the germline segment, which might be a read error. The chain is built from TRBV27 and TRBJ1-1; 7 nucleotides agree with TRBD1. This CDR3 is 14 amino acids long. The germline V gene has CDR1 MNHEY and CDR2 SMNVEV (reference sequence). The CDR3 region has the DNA TGTGCCAGCAGTTTGGAGGGGGCGAACGCTGAAGCTTTCTTT. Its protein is CASSLEGANAEAFF.

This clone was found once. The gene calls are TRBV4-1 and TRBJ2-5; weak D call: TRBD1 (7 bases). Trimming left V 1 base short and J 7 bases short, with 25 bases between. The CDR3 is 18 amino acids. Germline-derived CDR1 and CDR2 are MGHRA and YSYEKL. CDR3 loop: CASSQGVLGGQRLTTQYF. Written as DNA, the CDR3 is TGCGCCAGCAGCCAAGGTGTATTGGGGGGACAGCGATTAACGACCCAGTACTTC.

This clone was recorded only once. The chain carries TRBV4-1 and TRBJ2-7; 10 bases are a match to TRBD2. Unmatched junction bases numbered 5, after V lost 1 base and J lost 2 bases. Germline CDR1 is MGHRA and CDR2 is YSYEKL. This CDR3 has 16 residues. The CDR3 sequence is CASSQVLAGGTYEQYF. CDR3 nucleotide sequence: TGCGCCAGCAGCCAAGTCTTAGCGGGGGGTACCTACGAGCAGTACTTC.

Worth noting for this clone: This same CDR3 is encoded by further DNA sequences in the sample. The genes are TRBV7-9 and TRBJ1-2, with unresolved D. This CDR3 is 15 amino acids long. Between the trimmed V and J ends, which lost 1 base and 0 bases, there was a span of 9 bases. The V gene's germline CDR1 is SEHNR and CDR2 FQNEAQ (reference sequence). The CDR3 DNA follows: TGTGCCAGCAGCTTAGGCCCCGGAGCTAACTATGGCTACACCTTC. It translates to CASSLGPGANYGYTF.

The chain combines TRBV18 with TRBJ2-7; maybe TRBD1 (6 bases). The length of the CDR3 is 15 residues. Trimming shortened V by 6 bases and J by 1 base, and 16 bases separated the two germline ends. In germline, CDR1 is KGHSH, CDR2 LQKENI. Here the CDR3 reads CASSPGQQESYEQYF. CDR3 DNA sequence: TGTGCCAGCTCGCCCGGACAGCAGGAATCCTACGAGCAGTACTTC.

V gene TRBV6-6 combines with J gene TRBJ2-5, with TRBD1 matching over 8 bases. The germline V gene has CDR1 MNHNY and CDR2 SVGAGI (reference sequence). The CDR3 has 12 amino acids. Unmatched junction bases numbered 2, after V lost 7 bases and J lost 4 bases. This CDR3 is CASKDRAETQYF. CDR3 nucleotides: TGTGCCAGCAAGGACAGGGCAGAGACCCAGTACTTC.

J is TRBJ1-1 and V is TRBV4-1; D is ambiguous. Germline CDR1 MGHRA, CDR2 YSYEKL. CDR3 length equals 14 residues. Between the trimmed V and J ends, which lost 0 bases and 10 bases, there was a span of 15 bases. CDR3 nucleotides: TGCGCCAGCAGCCAAGATAGTTTGAGAGGCGTAGCTTTCTTT. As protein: CASSQDSLRGVAFF.

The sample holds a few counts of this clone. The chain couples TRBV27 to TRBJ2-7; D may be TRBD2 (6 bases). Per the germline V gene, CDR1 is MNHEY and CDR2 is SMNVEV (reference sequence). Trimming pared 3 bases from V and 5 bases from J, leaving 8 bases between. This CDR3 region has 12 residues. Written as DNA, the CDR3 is TGTGCCAGCAGTTTCGGGGGTGACGAGCAGTACTTC. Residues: CASSFGGDEQYF.

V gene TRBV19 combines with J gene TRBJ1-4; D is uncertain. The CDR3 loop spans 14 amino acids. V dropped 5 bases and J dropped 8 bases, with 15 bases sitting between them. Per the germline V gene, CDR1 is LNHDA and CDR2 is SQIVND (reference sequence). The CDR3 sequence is CASSPGNSGEKLFF. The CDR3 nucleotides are TGTGCCAGTAGTCCCGGGAACTCTGGCGAAAAACTGTTTTTT.

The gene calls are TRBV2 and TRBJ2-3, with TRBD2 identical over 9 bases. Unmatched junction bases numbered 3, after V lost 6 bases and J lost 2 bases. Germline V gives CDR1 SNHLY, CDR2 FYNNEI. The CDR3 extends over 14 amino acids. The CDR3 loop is CASRVAGATDTQYF. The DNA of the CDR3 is TGTGCCAGCAGGGTAGCGGGGGCCACAGATACGCAGTATTTT.

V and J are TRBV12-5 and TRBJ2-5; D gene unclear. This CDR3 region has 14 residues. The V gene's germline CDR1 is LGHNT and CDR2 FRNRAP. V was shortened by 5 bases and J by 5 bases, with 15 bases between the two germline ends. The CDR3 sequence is CASGLDLGTETQYF. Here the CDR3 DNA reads TGTGCTAGTGGTCTGGACCTTGGCACGGAGACCCAGTACTTC.

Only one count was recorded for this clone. In nucleotides, the CDR3 is TGTGCCAGCAGCTTAGCGTACACTAGCGGGGGGCCCACCTACGAGCAGTACTTC. It specifies CASSLAYTSGGPTYEQYF. This sequence joins TRBV7-9 and TRBJ2-7, with TRBD2 matching 12 bases. V lost 0 bases and J lost 2; bases outside the gene matches: 8. In germline, CDR1 is SEHNR, CDR2 FQNEAQ (reference sequence). The CDR3 loop spans 18 amino acids.

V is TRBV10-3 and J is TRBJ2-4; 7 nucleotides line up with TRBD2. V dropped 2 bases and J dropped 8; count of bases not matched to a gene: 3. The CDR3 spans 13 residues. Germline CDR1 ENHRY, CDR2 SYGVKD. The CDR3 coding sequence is TGTGCCATCAGTGAGGTGCTAGCGGACATTCAGTACTTC. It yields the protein CAISEVLADIQYF.

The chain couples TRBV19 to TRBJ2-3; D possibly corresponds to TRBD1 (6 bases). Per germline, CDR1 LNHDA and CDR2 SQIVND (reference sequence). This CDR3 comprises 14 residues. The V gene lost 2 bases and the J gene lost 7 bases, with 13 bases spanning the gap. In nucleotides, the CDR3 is TGTGCCAGTAGTATAAGACAGGCCCCCTATACGCAGTATTTT. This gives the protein CASSIRQAPYTQYF.

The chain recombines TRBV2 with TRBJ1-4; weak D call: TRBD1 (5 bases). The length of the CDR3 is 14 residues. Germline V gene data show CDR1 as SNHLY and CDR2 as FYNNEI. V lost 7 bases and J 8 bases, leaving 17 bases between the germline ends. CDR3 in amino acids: CASNKEGLNEKLFF. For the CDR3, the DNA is TGTGCCAGCAACAAGGAGGGACTCAACGAAAAACTGTTTTTT.

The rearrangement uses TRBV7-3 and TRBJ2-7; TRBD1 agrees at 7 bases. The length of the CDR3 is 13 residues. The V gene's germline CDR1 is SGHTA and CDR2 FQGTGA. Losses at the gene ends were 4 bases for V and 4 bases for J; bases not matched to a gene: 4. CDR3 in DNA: TGTGCCAGCAGCTCCCAGACAGGGTACGAGCAGTACTTC. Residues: CASSSQTGYEQYF.

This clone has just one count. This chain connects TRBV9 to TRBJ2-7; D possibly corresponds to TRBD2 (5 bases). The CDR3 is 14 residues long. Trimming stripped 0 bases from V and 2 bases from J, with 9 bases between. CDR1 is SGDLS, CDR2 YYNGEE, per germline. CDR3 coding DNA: TGTGCCAGCAGCGTAGGATCGGGAACCTACGAGCAGTACTTC. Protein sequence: CASSVGSGTYEQYF.

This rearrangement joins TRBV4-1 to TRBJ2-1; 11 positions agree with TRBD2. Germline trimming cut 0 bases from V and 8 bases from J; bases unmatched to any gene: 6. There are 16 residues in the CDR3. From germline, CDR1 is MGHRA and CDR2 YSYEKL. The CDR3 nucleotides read TGCGCCAGCAGCCAAGAGTTAGCGGGGGGGAGGGATGAGCAGTTCTTC. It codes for CASSQELAGGRDEQFF.

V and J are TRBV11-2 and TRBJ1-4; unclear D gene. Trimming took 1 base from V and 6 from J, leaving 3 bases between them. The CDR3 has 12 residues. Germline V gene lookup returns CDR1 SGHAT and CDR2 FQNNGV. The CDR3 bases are TGTGCCAGCAGCTTAGTAGATGAAAAACTGTTTTTT. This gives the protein CASSLVDEKLFF.